This TCR beta chain was sequenced in a study of shared clonotypes between healthy human individuals. Whole-study context: The cohort had a couple of women and a few men, ages 18 to 49.

Notes on the study in general: A handful of donors showed sharing of about 5.5% of naive CD4 clonotypes. Deeper or shallower sequencing was expected to change how clonotypes are shared among donors.

With regard to this clone: Its antigen is currently unknown.

The authors split each subset's genomic DNA evenly across several immunoSEQ plates. The method was immunoSEQ multiplex PCR; TCRdb's version includes in-frame clones alone and lacks a portion of them. The table shows 700,000 to 950,000 clones, with 96% occurring only once. J was trimmed by 0 bases and V by 5 bases; bases with no gene match: 7. Germline loops: CDR1 MNHEY, CDR2 SMNVEV (reference sequence). The CDR3 consists of 15 residues. Naive CD8 isolation took CD45RO-negative cells positively selected for CCR7 and excluded terminally differentiated effector memory CD45RA+ cells. What was sequenced was naive CD8+ T cells sorted from blood. The chain couples TRBV27 to TRBJ2-7; TRBD2 agrees at 7 bases. The receptor's source is a man younger than 40 in good health. The CDR3 sequence: CASSPMTSSSYEQYF. The CDR3 nucleotides read TGTGCCAGCAGTCCGATGACTAGCAGCTCCTACGAGCAGTACTTC.